Below are 21 T cell receptor beta chains sequenced from a single sample in a study of regulatory T cells in long-lasting Graves disease (dated by TCRdb to the early 2020s). The library was prepared using multiplex PCR. Reads for this sample came from an Illumina HiSeq 4000. To build TCR beta libraries, CDR3 regions were amplified by Arm-PCR using iRepertoire HTBI primers. TCRdb ran its own pipeline on the public reads, namely fastp trimming at Q25 and MiXCR clone calling, and kept in-frame beta chains. For every CDR3 protein sequence, its rows merge into one entry that carries the most common genes and DNA. Counted in this sample were fewer than 400,000 distinct CDR3 sequences; under 20% of them appeared once. The biggest ten clones account for 35% to 45% of the sample. This sample's time point label indicates: newly diagnosed GD, antithyroid drugs for less than 3 months. RNA was extracted from PBMCs in TRIzol for both TCR sequencing and RNA sequencing.

Sequences were derived from peripheral blood mononuclear cells (PBMCs), sampled at new diagnosis, from a patient treated with antithyroid drugs. The receptors shown here come from a female donor with Graves disease.

There are a few counts of this clonotype. A junction end diverges from the germline sequence, so it may reflect a read error. The chain uses TRBV11-2 and TRBJ2-1, with D unclear. This CDR3 has 12 residues. Germline loops: CDR1 SGHAT, CDR2 FQNNGV. The CDR3 loop is CACSLDDNEQFF. Here the CDR3 DNA reads TGTGCCTGCAGCTTGGATGACAATGAGCAGTTCTTC.

This clonotype has at least ten counts. V is TRBV7-2 and J is TRBJ2-3, with D tentatively TRBD1 (5 bases). Per germline, CDR1 SGHTA and CDR2 FQGNSA. The ends were cut back, 3 bases at V and 1 base at J, with 14 bases in the middle. This CDR3 contains 16 residues. The CDR3 nucleotides read TGTGCCAGCAGCTTCTCGGGCAGGGCGGGCACAGATACGCAGTATTTT. Translated: CASSFSGRAGTDTQYF.

A note on this clonotype: A clone one base away is much larger, so this may be a read error. J is TRBJ1-1 and V is TRBV25-1; no firm D call. Germline loops: CDR1 MGHDK, CDR2 SYGVNS. This CDR3 comprises 13 residues. The V end lost 6 bases, the J end lost 1 base, and 9 bases lay between the germline ends. CDR3 in DNA: TGTGCCAGCAGGCATATGGGGAACACTGAAGCTTTCTTT. This encodes CASRHMGNTEAFF.

This clonotype was counted only a few times. The chain combines TRBV24-1 with TRBJ2-1, with a tentative D call TRBD2 (6 bases). V gave up 1 base and J gave up 0 bases, with 9 bases separating them. The CDR3 has 16 residues. CDR1 is KGHDR and CDR2 is SFDVKD in the germline V gene. This CDR3 reads CATSDLVGSSYNEQFF. The CDR3 DNA reads as TGTGCCACCAGTGATTTAGTCGGGAGCTCCTACAATGAGCAGTTCTTC.

This clonotype was detected a few times. The chain carries TRBV20-1 and TRBJ1-4; TRBD1 agrees at 8 bases. Looked up from germline, CDR1 is DFQATT and CDR2 is SNEGSKA (reference sequence). The CDR3 runs 15 residues. V shed 4 bases and J 10 bases; nucleotides not matched to a gene: 14. The CDR3 spells CSAKPTGGLIGKLFF. The CDR3 nucleotides read TGCAGTGCTAAACCTACAGGGGGGCTTATCGGAAAACTGTTTTTT.

J is TRBJ1-5 and V is TRBV7-8; D unresolved. The V gene's germline CDR1 is SGHVS and CDR2 FQNEAQ. CDR3 length equals 13 residues. V was pared by 1 base and J by 1 base, with 2 bases between. CDR3 protein: CASSLVSNQPQHF. The CDR3 DNA follows: TGTGCCAGCAGCTTAGTAAGCAATCAGCCCCAGCATTTT.

This clonotype was recorded at least ten times. The chain recombines TRBV12-3 or TRBV12-4 with TRBJ2-7; 9 bases line up with TRBD1. The V segment lost 5 bases and the J segment 0 bases; nucleotides outside the gene matches: 5. This CDR3 region has 15 residues. The chain's CDR3 is CASSPGTGSSYEQYF. In DNA, the CDR3 is TGTGCCAGCAGTCCCGGGACAGGGAGCTCCTACGAGCAGTACTTC.

This clonotype has ten or more counts. The chain is built from TRBV7-8 and TRBJ2-7; D ambiguous. V gave up 4 bases and J gave up 1 base, with 14 bases separating them. The CDR3 consists of 15 residues. CDR1 SGHVS and CDR2 FQNEAQ come from the germline V gene. The CDR3 DNA reads TGTGCCAGCAGCTCAGCCAAGCTTCTGTCCTACGAGCAGTACTTC. Translated, it gives CASSSAKLLSYEQYF.

This clonotype was seen just once. This chain connects TRBV11-3 to TRBJ2-1, with TRBD2 as a possible D gene (6 bases). Trimming cost V 5 bases and J 3 bases, with 11 bases left between them. The CDR3 is 14 amino acids. Germline V gene lookup returns CDR1 SGHNT and CDR2 YENEEA. The CDR3 sequence: CASSRPTSYNEQFF. Here the CDR3 DNA reads TGTGCCAGCAGCCGACCGACTAGCTACAATGAGCAGTTCTTC.

This clonotype appeared many times. Here the CDR3 reads CASSPAGVETQYF. DNA of the CDR3: TGTGCCAGCTCACCAGCGGGAGTGGAGACCCAGTACTTC. The chain couples TRBV18 to TRBJ2-5; 7 bases agree with TRBD2. J was trimmed by 5 bases and V by 2 bases; bases with no gene match: 2. The CDR3 has 13 residues. Per the germline V gene, CDR1 is KGHSH and CDR2 is LQKENI.

In this sample, this clonotype turned up many times. This chain uses TRBV9 with TRBJ1-1, with a possible D match to TRBD1 (5 bases). Trimming took off 0 bases at V and 1 base at J, with 7 bases between the two ends. The CDR3 spans 14 residues. CDR1 is SGDLS and CDR2 is YYNGEE in the germline V gene. The DNA for the CDR3 is TGTGCCAGCAGCGTAGACGGGGGGAACACTGAAGCTTTCTTT. Its translation: CASSVDGGNTEAFF.

This clonotype has at least ten counts. V usage is TRBV30 and J usage is TRBJ2-6, with a possible D match to TRBD2 (7 bases). Trimming took off 4 bases at V and 4 bases at J, with 17 bases between the two ends. The V gene's germline CDR1 is GTSNPN and CDR2 SVGIG (reference sequence). The CDR3 has 16 amino acids. CDR3 region: CAWTRGGGAGANVLTF. CDR3 in DNA: TGTGCCTGGACGAGGGGCGGGGGCGCGGGGGCCAACGTCCTGACTTTC.

This clonotype was seen at least ten times. The V gene is TRBV7-9, the J gene TRBJ1-6, with D unclear. From germline, CDR1 is SEHNR and CDR2 FQNEAQ (reference sequence). V lost 5 bases and J lost 7, with 15 bases in between. This CDR3 has 15 amino acids. Written as DNA, the CDR3 is TGTGCCAGCAGCCACGTACTGGGCGTGAATTCACCCCTCCACTTT. Protein product: CASSHVLGVNSPLHF.

This clonotype has a count of ten or more. The chain combines TRBV20-1 with TRBJ2-2, with unresolved D. This CDR3 contains 14 residues. Trimming stripped 3 bases from V and 1 base from J, with 9 bases between. Germline CDR1 and CDR2: DFQATT and SNEGSKA (reference sequence). As DNA, the CDR3 is TGCAGTGCTAGGCCGCTAGTGAACACCGGGGAGCTGTTTTTT. It yields the protein CSARPLVNTGELFF.

V gene TRBV6-2 or TRBV6-3 combines with J gene TRBJ1-4; the D gene is possibly TRBD1 (6 bases). The germline V and J ends were trimmed by 7 bases and 7 bases, with 16 bases remaining between them. The CDR3 is 14 residues long. Germline-derived CDR1 and CDR2 are MNHEY and SVGEGT. The CDR3 spells CASTQGSPGEKLFF. The DNA for the CDR3 is TGTGCCAGCACCCAGGGGTCGCCGGGTGAAAAACTGTTTTTT.

This clonotype has at least ten counts. The chain carries TRBV27 and TRBJ1-1; tentative D call: TRBD1 (5 bases). The CDR3 totals 12 residues. CDR1 is MNHEY, CDR2 SMNVEV, per germline (reference sequence). Trimming took off 7 bases at V and 0 bases at J, with 6 bases between the two ends. The CDR3 loop reads CASKGVNTEAFF. The CDR3 DNA sequence: TGTGCCAGCAAAGGGGTGAACACTGAAGCTTTCTTT.

Ten or more counts support this clonotype. This chain uses TRBV3-1 with TRBJ2-7; the D is unclear. The germline gives CDR1 LGHDT, CDR2 YNNKEL (reference sequence). V lost 1 base to trimming and J lost 6 bases, with 16 bases between them. There are 15 residues in the CDR3. The CDR3 sequence: CASSQAVPWRAEQYF. In nucleotides, the CDR3 is TGTGCCAGCAGCCAAGCAGTACCCTGGCGCGCCGAGCAGTACTTC.

There are many counts of this clonotype. V is TRBV10-3 and J is TRBJ1-5; D might be TRBD1 (5 bases). CDR1 is ENHRY, CDR2 SYGVKD, per germline. Trimming shortened V by 2 bases and J by 3 bases, and 5 bases separated the two germline ends. The CDR3 is 13 amino acids. The CDR3 DNA reads TGTGCCATCAGTGAGGGACACAATCAGCCCCAGCATTTT. Encoded protein: CAISEGHNQPQHF.

This clonotype was observed at least ten times. V usage is TRBV9 and J usage is TRBJ2-5; TRBD1 or TRBD2 may be the D gene (5 bases each). Trimming pared 4 bases from V and 0 bases from J, leaving 13 bases between. The V gene's germline CDR1 is SGDLS and CDR2 YYNGEE. This CDR3 is 15 amino acids long. The CDR3 reads CASSPSWGYQETQYF. In DNA, the CDR3 is TGTGCCAGCAGCCCGAGCTGGGGGTACCAAGAGACCCAGTACTTC.

A remark on this clonotype: A much larger clone sits a single nucleotide away, making a read error possible. The V gene is TRBV9, the J gene TRBJ2-2; no firm D call. Germline CDR1 SGDLS, CDR2 YYNGEE. V lost 7 bases to trimming and J lost 3 bases, with 13 bases between them. The CDR3 runs 14 residues. This CDR3 reads CASGVGVDTGELFF. The DNA of the CDR3 is TGTGCCAGCGGGGTGGGCGTCGACACCGGGGAGCTGTTTTTT.

This clonotype was recorded at least ten times. J is TRBJ1-2 and V is TRBV19, with D perhaps matching TRBD1 (6 bases). This CDR3 is 16 amino acids long. The V and J ends lost 0 bases and 3 bases respectively, with 14 bases between them. The germline CDR1 and CDR2 sequences are LNHDA and SQIVND (reference sequence). The chain's CDR3 is CASSIDGGGTDYGYTF. The CDR3 DNA is TGTGCCAGTAGTATAGATGGAGGGGGGACGGACTATGGCTACACCTTC.